Here is one TCR beta chain with its context. These data come from a study of immune evolution from preneoplasia to lung adenocarcinoma. Sequencing used immunoSEQ multiplex PCR; TCRdb keeps in-frame clones, though not all of them. Here the sample spans around 16,000 clones, 65% to 90% being singletons. Material: FFPE invasive lung adenocarcinoma tissue. The sequence came from a person between 65 and 80 years old with invasive lung adenocarcinoma.

CDR3 nucleotides: TGTGCCAGCTCACCACAGGACAGGGGGATTCTGTACGAGCAGTACTTC. This translates into CASSPQDRGILYEQYF. The rearrangement uses TRBV18 and TRBJ2-7, with 10 bases identical to TRBD1. V gave up 1 base and J gave up 4 bases; unmatched junction bases: 7. Germline CDR1 is KGHSH and CDR2 is LQKENI. CDR3 length: 16 residues.